The sequence of this TCR beta chain was determined in a study of T cells in localized non-small cell lung cancer. Repertoires were generated with immunoSEQ multiplex PCR, while TCRdb's copy carries only in-frame clones and drops some. The sample holds 45,000 to 55,000 clones; about nine tenths are singletons and the top ten take 15% to 20%. V gave up 2 bases and J gave up 9 bases, with 8 bases separating them. CDR3 size: 12 residues. CDR1 is MNHNS, CDR2 SASEGT, per germline. This clone appeared once. No antigen is known for it. General study results and limits: The appearance of a median 57 of the top 100 tumor clones was seen in adjacent lung. Higher T cell density in the blood was associated with longer overall survival, whereas higher adjacent-lung clonality associated with shorter survival. Tumor showed lower T cell clonality than uninvolved adjacent lung, where it was highest. Only one tumor region was sequenced, so heterogeneity remains possible.

The receptor's source is a male donor older than 55 with stage III squamous cell lung carcinoma. The sample was peripheral blood, taken before any cancer treatment. The chain is built from TRBV6-1 and TRBJ1-5; D gene unclear. The CDR3 reads CASSELGGPQHF. The CDR3 region has the DNA TGTGCCAGCAGTGAATTGGGTGGGCCCCAGCATTTT.